This TCR beta chain was recovered during a study of naive and memory T cell subsets (dated by TCRdb to between 2016 and 2019). Context from the whole study: The study applied an open-source, UMI-based TCR alpha and beta sequencing pipeline to sorted naive and memory peripheral blood T cell subsets. RNA was DNase-treated and reverse transcribed with TCR constant-region primers, mostly using SuperScript III. IgG serology results and the functional CMV T cell responses were in complete agreement.

Overall study results and their limits: A few larger clonotypes were present in naive repertoires, particularly the CD8 repertoires, and these clonotypes were possibly memory cells re-expressing CD45RA. Once error correction was done, more than 90% of naive TCR sequences showed up just once, which made the naive abundance distributions much steeper than those of the memory subsets. RNA-based TCR counts may be affected by expression changes linked to T cell activation and differentiation. Clonotypes were defined as single alpha or beta chain sequences, not paired alpha/beta receptors. Gini index rose and Shannon and inverse Simpson diversity fell from naive through CM, EM and EMRA in both CD4 and CD8 cells. A power law was followed by TCR abundance, with an exponent that differed between naive and memory subsets but was consistent across the three individuals. The repertoire findings for the naive and memory subsets could not be validated against a ground truth because none was available.

From the cysteine through the phenylalanine, the CDR3 covers 20 amino acids. The sequence is cut down to CDR3 DNA, 60 bases in frame from base 1. Relative to germline, V is missing 1 base and J is missing 0 bases, with 11 bases of the junction outside any gene match. Looking up the germline V gene yields CDR1 SGHDN and CDR2 FVKESK. From the second PCR step onward, the TCR alpha chain libraries and the TCR beta chain libraries were amplified separately. Donor CMV status was determined by IFNgamma production from CD4+ T cells after overnight stimulation of fresh PBMCs with CMV viral lysate. Using Miltenyi beads, CD4 T cells were first positively selected, and CD8 T cells were then positively selected from the CD4-negative fraction. Cells were stained for CD3, CD4, CD8, CD45RA, CD27 and a live/dead dye and were sorted on a BD Aria II into four subsets based on CD45RA and CD27. Blood came from a few healthy volunteers, each fractionated into CD4 and CD8 T cells and then into four differentiation subsets. Roughly 120 ml of peripheral blood was collected from each donor, and PBMC were isolated from the blood using Ficoll-Paque PLUS density-gradient centrifugation. After sorting, cells were lysed in RLT buffer, RNA was extracted using a Qiagen RNeasy kit, and the extracted RNA was stored at -80 degrees C.

This clonotype was picked up a small number of times. Its antigen is currently not known. Within one base of it there is no much larger clone, and no base qualities were kept. The library was produced with UMI-ligation and nested PCR. The beta constant-region primer consisted of an equimolar mixture of two oligonucleotides that together covered TRBC1 and TRBC2. A single-stranded oligonucleotide bearing the SP2 primer plus a 12-nucleotide UMI was ligated onto the 3' end of the cDNA by T4 RNA ligase 1. Four rounds of PCR were used to amplify ligated cDNA, with nested alpha and beta constant-region primers being used together with the SP2 primer. The ligation reaction was kept at 16 degrees C for about 19-25 hours. PCR2 was typically run as a SYBR Green qPCR and stopped at a predetermined threshold to prevent over-amplification. Every purification after the first one was done using Agencourt AMPure XP magnetic beads. Library amounts were measured by Qubit and library quality was assessed on a TapeStation, where the main peak was expected at around 650 bp. Sequencing of the pooled libraries was done on an Illumina MiSeq using v2 2x251 paired-end kits, which typically yielded about 0.85-2 million reads per sample. Libraries were pooled at approximately 3.6 nM per sample, and roughly 4.5-8% PhiX was added to improve cluster recognition. As for the original processing: Decombinator assigned V and J genes to Demultiplexor-processed FASTQ reads by tag matching, allowing a single base-pair mismatch. By using UMIs, Collapsinator corrected both sequencing errors and the frequency errors caused by PCR heterogeneity. CDR3Translator translated TCRs and extracted CDR3s from the conserved cysteine to the FGXG phenylalanine, flagging non-productive sequences. Gini, Shannon entropy and inverse Simpson indices were calculated on repertoires that had been subsampled to equal numbers of UMI-defined TCRs. Within the linear range, a power law was fitted to clonotype abundance distributions using maximum likelihood. For one naive CD8 sample, the pipeline and MIGEC produced similar UMI counts, unique TCR numbers and clonal distributions. One analysis removed from the naive repertoire any naive TCRs that were also present in any memory subset from the same donor. Repertoires were searched for around 7,300 CMV-associated CDR3 sequences compiled from VDJdb and a published dataset. TCRdb reprocessed the public reads (quality trimming at Q25 with fastp, clone calling with MiXCR) and kept in-frame beta chains. Identical CDR3 proteins give one entry, which carries the most common genes and DNA. The V and J calls, along with clone size, are taken from TCRdb and not from the paper's own processing. The sample data list around 160,000 distinct CDR3 sequences, and over 15% of these were observed just once. The top ten hold around 0.14% of the sample.

The receptor comes from a human donor in good health. The V and J segments used are TRBV14 and TRBJ2-1; TRBD1 aligns with 11 central bases. Sequenced material: naive CD4+ T cells from blood. The cell subset or site label corresponds to: naive T cells, CD45RA high CD27+. The nucleotide sequence reads TGTGCCAGCAGCCAAGGCATCGGACAGGGGGCGATGAGCTCCTACAATGAGCAGTTCTTC. This encodes CASSQGIGQGAMSSYNEQFF.